This T cell receptor (beta chain) stems from a study of cytomegalovirus exposure and HLA in healthy donors. Study outcomes and limitations: When presence/absence was analysed, sequencing depth was taken to be roughly uniform across donors. For cytomegalovirus status, the classifier reportedly gave diagnoses with high specificity and sensitivity.

PCR involved 60 Vbeta and 13 Jbeta primers. Profiled with immunoSEQ multiplex PCR; TCRdb holds only in-frame clones, not every one. The repertoire has over 95,000 clones, more than 65% of them found once; the top ten carry over 9.5%. In its sample, this clone was seen a few times. Its antigen is as yet unknown. The sample was PBMCs. The sequence derives from a man aged 40-49 years in good health and CMV-seropositive.

This chain's CDR3 is CASRTGEGGSPLHF. DNA of the CDR3: TGTGCCAGCAGGACTGGGGAGGGCGGGTCACCCCTCCACTTT. J is TRBJ1-6 and V is TRBV28; D not certain. Germline loops: CDR1 MDHEN, CDR2 SYDVKM. V shed 6 bases and J shed 10 bases, with 16 bases lying between them. This CDR3 region has 14 residues.